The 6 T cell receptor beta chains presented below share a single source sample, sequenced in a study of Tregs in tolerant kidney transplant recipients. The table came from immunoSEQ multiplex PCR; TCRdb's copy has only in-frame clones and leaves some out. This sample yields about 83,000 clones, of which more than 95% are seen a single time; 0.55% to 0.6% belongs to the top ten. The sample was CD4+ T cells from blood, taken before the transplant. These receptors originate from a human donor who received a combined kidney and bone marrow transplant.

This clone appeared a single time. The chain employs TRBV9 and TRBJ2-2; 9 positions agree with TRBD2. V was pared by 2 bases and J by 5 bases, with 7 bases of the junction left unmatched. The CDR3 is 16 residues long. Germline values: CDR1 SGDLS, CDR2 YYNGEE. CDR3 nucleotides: TGTGCCAGCAGCGTTATTGCTAGCGGGGATACCGGGGAGCTGTTTTTT. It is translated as CASSVIASGDTGELFF.

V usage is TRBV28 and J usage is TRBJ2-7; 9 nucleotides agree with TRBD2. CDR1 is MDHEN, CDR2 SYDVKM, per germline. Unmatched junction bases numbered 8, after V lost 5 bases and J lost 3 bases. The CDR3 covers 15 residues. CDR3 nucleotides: TGTGCCAGCAGTCCCCCGACTAGCGGAGGCTACGAGCAGTACTTC. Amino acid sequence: CASSPPTSGGYEQYF.

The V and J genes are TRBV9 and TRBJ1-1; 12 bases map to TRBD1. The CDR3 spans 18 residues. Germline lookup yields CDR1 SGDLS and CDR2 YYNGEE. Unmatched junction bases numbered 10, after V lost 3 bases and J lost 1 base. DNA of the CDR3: TGTGCCAGCAGCGATGAACCGGGACAGGGGGCTCGGAACACTGAAGCTTTCTTT. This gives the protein CASSDEPGQGARNTEAFF.

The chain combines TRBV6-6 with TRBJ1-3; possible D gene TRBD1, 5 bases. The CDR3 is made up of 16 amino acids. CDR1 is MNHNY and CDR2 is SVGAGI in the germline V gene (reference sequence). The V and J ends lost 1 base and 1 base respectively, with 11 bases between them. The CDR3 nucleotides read TGTGCCAGCAGTTACTTGATAGGGGCTTCTGGAAACACCATATATTTT. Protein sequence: CASSYLIGASGNTIYF.

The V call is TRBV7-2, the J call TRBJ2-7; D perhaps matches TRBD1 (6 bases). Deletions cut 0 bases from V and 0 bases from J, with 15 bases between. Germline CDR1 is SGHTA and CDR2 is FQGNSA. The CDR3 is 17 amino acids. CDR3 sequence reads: CASSLAGGPHLSYEQYF. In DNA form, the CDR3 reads TGTGCCAGCAGCTTAGCTGGGGGCCCCCATCTCTCCTACGAGCAGTACTTC.

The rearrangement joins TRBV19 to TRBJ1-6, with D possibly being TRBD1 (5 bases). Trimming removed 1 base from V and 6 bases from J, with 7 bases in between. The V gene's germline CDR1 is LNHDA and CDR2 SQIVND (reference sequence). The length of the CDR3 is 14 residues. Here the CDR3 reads CASSIGQLNSPLHF. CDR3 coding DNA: TGTGCCAGTAGTATAGGACAGCTTAATTCACCCCTCCACTTT.